Shown below are 16 T cell receptor beta chains from a single sample sequenced in a study of shared clonotypes between healthy human individuals. Clones were read by immunoSEQ multiplex PCR, and TCRdb kept only the in-frame ones, dropping some. The table includes 1 million to 1.3 million clones, around three quarters detected once. The sequencing sample was made of memory CD4+ T cells from PBMCs. Described subset: CD45RA-negative fraction. The receptors were gathered from a man aged 18 to 35 in good health. Some clones in this sample may be carry-over from other donors' samples.

This sequence joins TRBV5-5 and TRBJ1-2; a possible D gene is TRBD1 (5 bases). Trimming took 4 bases from V and 9 from J, leaving 16 bases between them. The germline gives CDR1 SGHKS, CDR2 YYEKEE (reference sequence). This CDR3 comprises 13 residues. This chain's CDR3 is CASSLRAGSSYTF. The DNA of the CDR3 is TGTGCCAGCAGCCTTAGGGCAGGGAGTAGCTACACCTTC.

CDR3 nucleotides: TGTGCCAGCAGTGAACGAGCGGGAGGGGGGTCCCAGTACTTC. This gives the protein CASSERAGGGSQYF. The chain carries TRBV6-1 and TRBJ2-5; 10 nucleotides line up with TRBD2. V was pared by 2 bases and J by 9 bases, with 6 bases of the junction left unmatched. This CDR3 is 14 amino acids long. The germline CDR1 and CDR2 sequences are MNHNS and SASEGT.

The chain employs TRBV25-1 and TRBJ1-2; 12 nucleotides agree with TRBD1. J was trimmed by 7 bases and V by 5 bases; bases with no gene match: 8. Germline assignment: CDR1 MGHDK and CDR2 SYGVNS. The CDR3 sequence is 15 residues long. For the CDR3, the DNA is TGTGCCAGCAGTAAGGGACAGGGGGCGGAGGGTGGCTACACCTTC. This translates into CASSKGQGAEGGYTF.

The chain joins TRBV4-2 to TRBJ2-1; 14 bases agree with TRBD2. The germline CDR1 and CDR2 sequences are LGHNA and YNFKEQ. V lost 4 bases to trimming and J lost 7 bases; unmatched junction nucleotides: 6. This CDR3 has 16 residues. The CDR3 is CASSRAGLAGVNEQFF. The CDR3 DNA is TGTGCCAGCAGCCGCGCGGGACTAGCGGGAGTAAATGAGCAGTTCTTC.

The rearrangement joins TRBV7-8 to TRBJ2-5; TRBD1 is a possible D gene (6 bases). The CDR3 is 16 residues long. From germline, CDR1 is SGHVS and CDR2 FQNEAQ. The ends were cut back, 1 base at V and 1 base at J, with 13 bases in the middle. The CDR3, as DNA: TGTGCCAGCAGCTTAGAGGGTAGAGGGGGCCAAGAGACCCAGTACTTC. This sequence encodes CASSLEGRGGQETQYF.

This chain uses TRBV9 with TRBJ2-3; 11 bases match TRBD2. J lost 2 bases, V lost 3 bases, and 8 bases had no gene match. Germline V lookup: CDR1 SGDLS, CDR2 YYNGEE. The CDR3 totals 17 residues. In nucleotides, the CDR3 is TGTGCCAGCAGCGAGACAATAGCGGGAGGGGACACAGATACGCAGTATTTT. It is translated as CASSETIAGGDTDTQYF.

The chain combines TRBV5-6 with TRBJ2-3; the D gene is possibly TRBD2 (6 bases). The CDR3 is 14 amino acids. Trimming stripped 2 bases from V and 5 bases from J, with 12 bases between. Per the germline V gene, CDR1 is SGHDT and CDR2 is YYEEEE. CDR3 DNA: TGTGCCAGCAGCTTTGGAGGGTTAGGAGATACGCAGTATTTT. This translates into CASSFGGLGDTQYF.

This rearrangement joins TRBV5-1 to TRBJ2-2; TRBD1 matches at 7 bases. The length of the CDR3 is 14 residues. V lost 4 bases to trimming and J lost 8 bases; unmatched junction nucleotides: 8. Germline V CDR1 and CDR2: SGHRS, YFSETQ. The CDR3 bases are TGCGCCAGCAGCATACGGACAGGATCAGGGGAGCTGTTTTTT. Encoded protein: CASSIRTGSGELFF.

J is TRBJ1-4 and V is TRBV28; 7 positions match TRBD1. Germline V gives CDR1 MDHEN, CDR2 SYDVKM. CDR3 length: 14 amino acids. With 6 bases clipped from V and 6 bases from J, the junction kept 7 bases outside the gene matches. The CDR3 here is CASRPGQSHEKLFF. The CDR3 region has the DNA TGTGCCAGCAGGCCGGGACAGAGTCATGAAAAACTGTTTTTT. Together with reference TRBV28 and TRBJ1-4, the CDR3 gives the full variable domain: DVKVTQSSRYLVKRTGEKVFLECVQDMDHENMFWYRQDPGLGLRLIYFSYDVKMKEKGDIPEGYSVSREKKERFSLILESASTNQTSMYLCASRPGQSHEKLFFGSGTQLSVL.

J is TRBJ2-4 and V is TRBV4-1; 9 bases align to TRBD2. This CDR3 has 19 amino acids. Germline CDR1 and CDR2: MGHRA and YSYEKL. Trimming removed 3 bases from V and 1 base from J; junction bases left unmatched: 13. As DNA, the CDR3 is TGCGCCAGCAGCCATACGGGACTAGCAGGCGATGGGGCCAAAAACATTCAGTACTTC. Residues: CASSHTGLAGDGAKNIQYF.

Regarding this clone: This CDR3 is also generated by other DNA sequences in the sample. The V and J genes are TRBV5-1 and TRBJ2-3; 8 bases fit TRBD1. CDR3 length: 14 amino acids. V was clipped by 4 bases and J by 1 base; unmatched bases: 2. Germline values: CDR1 SGHRS, CDR2 YFSETQ. CDR3 protein: CASSDRGGTDTQYF. CDR3 bases: TGCGCCAGCAGCGACAGGGGAGGCACAGATACGCAGTATTTT.

The chain couples TRBV7-9 to TRBJ2-7, with D possibly being TRBD2 (6 bases). Germline V gives CDR1 SEHNR, CDR2 FQNEAQ (reference sequence). CDR3 size: 14 residues. V was clipped by 3 bases and J by 4 bases, with 13 bases between them. The CDR3 here is CASSFSGPTYEQYF. Here the CDR3 DNA reads TGTGCCAGCAGCTTTAGCGGACCCACGTACGAGCAGTACTTC.

The gene calls are TRBV21-1 and TRBJ2-2; the table's D call of TRBD1 was not tested on the DNA. TRBV21-1 is designated a pseudogene. The CDR3 is 18 amino acids. The CDR3 region has the DNA TGTGCCAGCAGCAAAAGCGCTGACAGTTGCGTAGGGGACGGGGAGCTGTTTTTT. The encoded protein is CASSKSADSCVGDGELFF.

The chain is built from TRBV19 and TRBJ2-7, with TRBD2 as a possible D gene (5 bases). CDR3 size: 14 residues. Germline V gene sequence: CDR1 LNHDA, CDR2 SQIVND (reference sequence). The V end lost 4 bases, the J end lost 3 bases, and 13 bases lay between the germline ends. CDR3: CASSREGAFYEQYF. The CDR3 DNA reads TGTGCCAGTAGTAGAGAGGGCGCCTTCTACGAGCAGTACTTC.

The V gene is TRBV7-2, the J gene TRBJ1-4, with 10 positions matching TRBD1. Germline V gives CDR1 SGHTA, CDR2 FQGNSA. This CDR3 is 15 amino acids long. Losses at the gene ends were 2 bases for V and 5 bases for J; bases not matched to a gene: 2. The CDR3 sequence is CASSLRGQGNEKLFF. In DNA form, the CDR3 reads TGTGCCAGCAGCTTAAGGGGACAGGGGAATGAAAAACTGTTTTTT.

The chain links TRBV4-2 to TRBJ2-3; the match to TRBD2 covers 10 bases. Germline CDR1 reads LGHNA; CDR2 reads YNFKEQ. This CDR3 contains 16 residues. Trimming removed 0 bases from V and 6 bases from J; junction bases left unmatched: 6. The CDR3 reads CASSQDPSGRGDTQYF. Written as DNA, the CDR3 is TGTGCCAGCAGCCAAGATCCTAGCGGGAGAGGGGATACGCAGTATTTT.